One and the same sample provided the 2 T cell receptor beta chains below, sequenced in a study of radiotherapy plus CTLA-4 blockade in lung cancer. Here immunoSEQ multiplex PCR was the method, and the copy in TCRdb shows in-frame clones only, minus some. The table records 90,000 or so clones, roughly four fifths of them present only once. This sample comprised peripheral blood, obtained from a patient treated with radiotherapy plus ipilimumab. The receptors come from a human donor with non-small cell lung cancer who had stable disease on radiotherapy plus ipilimumab.

This clone was seen only once. In DNA form, the CDR3 reads TGTGCCAGCAGTTTGGGACTCCTTAACACTGAAGCTTTCTTT. Protein product: CASSLGLLNTEAFF. This chain connects TRBV27 to TRBJ1-1; a possible D gene is TRBD1 (5 bases). Germline CDR1 reads MNHEY; CDR2 reads SMNVEV (reference sequence). With 3 bases removed from V and 2 bases from J, the gap between germline ends came to 10 bases. The CDR3 covers 14 residues.

The chain joins TRBV7-8 to TRBJ2-7, with TRBD1 as a possible D gene (6 bases). The V gene's germline CDR1 is SGHVS and CDR2 FQNEAQ. Trimming took 1 base from V and 2 from J, leaving 15 bases between them. The CDR3 loop spans 16 amino acids. The CDR3 sequence is CASSLGLSDRTYEQYF. DNA of the CDR3: TGTGCCAGCAGCTTAGGGTTAAGCGACAGGACCTACGAGCAGTACTTC.